This TCR beta chain was sequenced for a study of cytomegalovirus exposure and HLA in healthy donors. General observations from the study: CMV serostatus alone was available as immune exposure information.

The PCR made use of 60 Vbeta and 13 Jbeta primers. Generated by immunoSEQ multiplex PCR, the TCRdb table keeps only in-frame clones and is missing some. The repertoire holds 110,000 to 150,000 clones, with 65% to 80% as singletons. In its sample, this clone was seen once. As yet, its antigen is unknown. The receptor comes from a male donor in good health and CMV-seronegative. The specimen was PBMCs.

This CDR3 is CASSFPDRDQETQYF. CDR3 nucleotide sequence: TGCGCCAGCAGCTTCCCCGACAGGGACCAAGAGACCCAGTACTTC. The rearrangement joins TRBV5-1 to TRBJ2-5; 7 bases map to TRBD1. The CDR3 length is 15 residues. Germline assignment: CDR1 SGHRS and CDR2 YFSETQ. The ends lost 2 bases at V and 0 bases at J; junction bases unmatched: 4.